This is a list of T cell receptor beta chains from one sample in a study of sequential checkpoint blockade in melanoma. TCRdb's copy holds only in-frame clones and misses some; the assay was immunoSEQ multiplex PCR. The sample lists 15,000 or so clones; more than 45% were seen once. The source material was CD8+ T cells sorted from blood (inferred from file names), sampled from a patient given nivolumab and ipilimumab in sequence. Receptors originate from a human donor with melanoma. The CDR3 runs from the conserved cysteine through the conserved F or W.

V: TRBV6-6
CDR3: CASSYPGPEGREQYF

V: TRBV15
CDR3: CATSRDLGTGVYEQYF

V: TRBV14
CDR3: CASSPRVGRANYGYTF

V: TRBV27
CDR3: CASRTSGGWSNQPQHF

V: TRBV28
CDR3: CASSYLASGVDEQFF

V: TRBV11-2
CDR3: CASRPTGNYGYTF

V: TRBV28
CDR3: CASSSGQGWDEQFF

V: TRBV9
CDR3: CASSQSGEPYEQYF

V: TRBV10-2
CDR3: CASSASTGSYEQYF

V: TRBV7-9
CDR3: CASRPAASGSVYEQYF

V: TRBV27
CDR3: CASSSRGGLAGETQYF

V: TRBV2
CDR3: CASSESVATNEKLFF

V: TRBV27
CDR3: CASSLSRLEYNEQFF

V: TRBV4-1
CDR3: CASSYGRLGFQNEQFF

V: TRBV19
CDR3: CASSISSADGYTF

V: TRBV6-5
CDR3: CASRITGGEAQHF

V: TRBV15
CDR3: CATSEAAYNSPLHF

V: TRBV6-5
CDR3: CASSLAGYEQYF

V: TRBV11-2
CDR3: CASSSNSGSGNEQFF

V: TRBV6-1
CDR3: CATSGGGNLYGYTF

V: TRBV2
CDR3: CASSEVAGGEAFF

V: TRBV6-5
CDR3: CASSPSNLLAGWRFF

V: TRBV29-1
CDR3: CSSRKSLAGGLHNEQFF

V: TRBV11-3
CDR3: CASSYRAGAYNEQFF

V: TRBV5-6
CDR3: CASSLQGNEQYF

V: TRBV7-6
CDR3: CASSPVREEDGYTF

V: TRBV13
CDR3: CASSFRNAYGYTF

V: TRBV27
CDR3: CASSSTAAAEAFF

V: TRBV7-9
CDR3: CASSWTGGSGGYTF

V: TRBV11-3
CDR3: CASSLGDGEQFF

V: TRBV4-1
CDR3: CASSQGGQGFTEAFF

V: TRBV27
CDR3: CASKRGGTEAFF

V: TRBV19
CDR3: CASSIGRGPNQPQHF

V: TRBV4-2
CDR3: CASSQQTEAFF

V: TRBV5-3
CDR3: CASSLEGAEDTQYF

V: TRBV2
CDR3: CASSESFFSDSQETQYF

V: TRBV11-2
CDR3: CASSLGLAEAFF

V: TRBV6-4
CDR3: CASSSTGLGNEQFF

V: TRBV5-1
CDR3: CASSKGHYKTEAFF

V: TRBV19
CDR3: CASSIESNYEQYF

V: TRBV5-6
CDR3: CASSHPDRTGVTYEQYF

V: TRBV30
CDR3: CAWSETPGQGATGQPQHF

V: TRBV6-1
CDR3: CASSEELSGQPSYEQYF

V: TRBV30
CDR3: CAWPLKGTRTPGGYTF

V: TRBV9
CDR3: CASNHGQAHYEQYF

V: TRBV30
CDR3: CAWSVDRAADGYTF

V: TRBV7-2
CDR3: CASSLGVTGNQPQHF

V: TRBV29-1
CDR3: CSVEEGAISYEQYF

V: TRBV6-5
CDR3: CASRRGQRETQYF

V: TRBV5-1
CDR3: CASSFRPYNEQFF